What follows is one T cell receptor (beta chain) and its context. The data derive from a study of blood T cells in healthy people across ages. About the study: Template switching recovered approximately one barcoded beta molecule for every two T cells.

Germline V gene data show CDR1 as DFQATT and CDR2 as SNEGSKA (reference sequence). This CDR3 spans 14 amino acids. Per-sample yields of isolated PBMCs were at least 6.5 million. A second PCR of about 6 to 11 cycles used a sample-barcoded 5' primer and a J-beta primer mix. TCRdb reanalysed the 5' RACE reads using MiXCR and keeps one entry per CDR3 protein. Of 1.5 million or so distinct CDR3 sequences listed, less than 45% are singletons. The sequence came from a young woman in good health. The V gene is TRBV20-1, the J gene TRBJ2-4; D possibly corresponds to TRBD1 (5 bases). The J call may be in error: the DNA end matches TRBJ2-7 better. The sequenced sample was blood. CDR3 nucleotide sequence: TGCAGTGCTAGAGAGGGGCGCAGGGTCCACGAGCAGTACTTC. It yields the protein CSAREGRRVHEQYF.